Presented here are 9 T cell receptor beta chains from one specimen sequenced in a study of CD8+CD57+ T cells in acquired aplastic anemia. TCR beta VDJ and CDR3 profiles were obtained from a genomic DNA template. TCRdb called the reads again in MiXCR, with one record for every CDR3 protein. The sample contains 250,000 to 350,000 distinct CDR3 sequences, about 50% of which appear only once. In patients chosen for sequencing, flow cytometry had shown CD8+CD57+ cell expansion. Material: sorted CD4+, CD8+, or CD8+CD57+ T cells (not recorded which) from PBMCs. Every receptor here comes from a human donor with aplastic anemia.

The rearrangement joins TRBV7-9 to TRBJ2-1; 14 bases are a match to TRBD2. In germline, CDR1 is SEHNR, CDR2 FQNEAQ (reference sequence). The J segment lost 6 bases and the V segment lost 5 bases, leaving 3 bases of the junction unmatched. The CDR3 is 15 residues long. The CDR3 sequence is CASSKGLAGVNEQFF. DNA of the CDR3: TGTGCCAGCAGCAAGGGACTAGCGGGAGTCAATGAGCAGTTCTTC.

The rearrangement uses TRBV7-3 and TRBJ2-7, with 10 nucleotides matching TRBD2. Per germline, CDR1 SGHTA and CDR2 FQGTGA. V lost 6 bases to trimming and J lost 2 bases; unmatched junction nucleotides: 7. The CDR3 runs 15 residues. The CDR3 nucleotides are TGTGCCAGCAGTTCGAGGCTAGCGGGGGCCTACGAGCAGTACTTC. Translation gives CASSSRLAGAYEQYF.

This chain uses TRBV29-1 with TRBJ2-7; possible D gene TRBD1, 6 bases. Trimming took 6 bases from V and 1 from J, leaving 10 bases between them. This CDR3 spans 12 amino acids. CDR1 and CDR2 from the germline V gene are SQVTM and ANQGSEA. The CDR3 protein is CSVVTGSYEQYF. The CDR3 DNA is TGCAGCGTCGTGACAGGTTCCTACGAGCAGTACTTC.

This clonotype was seen more than once but under ten times. This chain joins TRBV20-1 and TRBJ2-3; maybe TRBD1 (5 bases). Germline V gives CDR1 DFQATT, CDR2 SNEGSKA (reference sequence). The V end was cut by 3 bases, the J end by 0 bases, with 7 bases between. This CDR3 comprises 13 residues. The CDR3 sequence is CSASQGSTDTQYF. CDR3 bases: TGCAGTGCTAGTCAGGGAAGCACAGATACGCAGTATTTT.

The V and J genes are TRBV2 and TRBJ2-2, with a weak D call TRBD1 (5 bases). The length of the CDR3 is 14 residues. Per the germline V gene, CDR1 is SNHLY and CDR2 is FYNNEI. The V gene lost 5 bases and the J gene lost 5 bases, with 12 bases spanning the gap. The CDR3 is CASSLQGGTGELFF. The CDR3, as DNA: TGTGCCAGCAGTCTCCAGGGTGGAACCGGGGAGCTGTTTTTT. The full variable domain, completed using reference TRBV2 and TRBJ2-2, is EPEVTQTPSHQVTQMGQEVILRCVPISNHLYFYWYRQILGQKVEFLVSFYNNEISEKSEIFDDQFSVERPDGSNFTLKIRSTKLEDSAMYFCASSLQGGTGELFFGEGSRLTVL.

The chain is built from TRBV7-2 and TRBJ1-2, with D tentatively TRBD1 (6 bases). Germline V gene data show CDR1 as SGHTA and CDR2 as FQGNSA. V lost 5 bases and J 4 bases, leaving 14 bases between the germline ends. The CDR3 length is 14 residues. CDR3 DNA: TGTGCCAGCAGCCAAGGACAGAACCTCTATGGCTACACCTTC. As protein: CASSQGQNLYGYTF.

Only one count was recorded for this clonotype. This rearrangement joins TRBV10-3 to TRBJ2-3; 8 bases line up with TRBD2. Trimming cost V 0 bases and J 5 bases; bases outside gene matches: 13. Per germline, CDR1 ENHRY and CDR2 SYGVKD. CDR3 length equals 18 residues. The CDR3 loop reads CAISESRLAGPRKDTQYF. CDR3 nucleotides: TGTGCCATCAGTGAGTCGAGGCTAGCGGGTCCTAGGAAAGATACGCAGTATTTT.

The chain uses TRBV29-1 and TRBJ2-5; TRBD1 is a possible D gene (5 bases). CDR3 length: 17 residues. Germline CDR1 and CDR2: SQVTM and ANQGSEA. The V end lost 0 bases, the J end lost 2 bases, and 19 bases lay between the germline ends. Written as DNA, the CDR3 is TGCAGCGTTGAAGACTACCTACTTCGACAGACGCAAGAGACCCAGTACTTC. It yields the protein CSVEDYLLRQTQETQYF.

This clonotype has just a few counts. This may come from a read error, since a much larger clone is one base off. This chain uses TRBV6-5 with TRBJ2-7, with 7 bases that match TRBD1. Germline-derived CDR1 and CDR2 are MNHEY and SVGAGI. The CDR3 is made up of 13 amino acids. Here the CDR3 reads CASSYGTDYERYF. DNA of the CDR3: TGTGCCAGCAGTTACGGGACAGATTACGAGCGGTACTTC.